In its sample, the clone carrying this T cell receptor beta chain was seen many times. Its antigen is as yet unknown. These data belong to a study of identical twins. Study-wide results and limits: Models underestimated how often monozygotic twins shared out-of-frame TCR alpha. The study found weaker excess twin sharing in beta out-of-frame sequences.

The germline CDR1 and CDR2 sequences are SGHDT and YYEEEE. The CDR3 covers 14 residues. Trimming removed 2 bases from V and 2 bases from J, with 7 bases in between. MiXCR, applied by TCRdb to the 5' RACE reads, yields one record per CDR3 protein. Of approximately 670,000 distinct CDR3 sequences in the sample, less than 7% are singletons; the top ten hold 1.5% to 2%. The sample was naive T cells sorted from blood. The chain uses TRBV5-6 and TRBJ1-4; no reliable D call. This receptor was taken from a man aged 18 to 29 in good health. The CDR3 region is CASSFQETNEKLFF. DNA for the CDR3: TGTGCCAGCAGCTTCCAGGAGACTAATGAAAAACTGTTTTTT.